This TCR beta chain came from a study of T cell repertoires in cytomegalovirus infection. Study context: As its CMV epitopes, the study selected recently identified HLA-C-restricted and well-studied HLA-B-restricted targets. Findings and limits, study-wide: HLA-C-restricted CMV clonotypes gave the most frequent clonotype in two of eight donors. Carriers of CMV and the relevant HLA type were discriminated by public TCR beta frequency.

Germline V lookup: CDR1 MDHEN, CDR2 SYDVKM. The CDR3 covers 14 residues. V dropped 6 bases and J dropped 5 bases, with 14 bases sitting between them. This clonotype appeared many times. Its antigen is unknown. Each CDR3 protein gets one entry after TCRdb re-called the reads with MiXCR. The sample records about 830,000 distinct CDR3 sequences, about 33% being singletons. This receptor was identified in a human donor in good health (CMV status not recorded). Some clones in this sample may be carry-over from other donors' samples. The chain carries TRBV28 and TRBJ2-1; D is undetermined. This specimen consisted of cultured CD8+ T cells from PBMCs, obtained from culture after CMV antigen stimulation. The CDR3, as DNA: TGTGCCAGCAGCCCCTCCGGCGAGAACAATGAGCAGTTCTTC. Translated: CASSPSGENNEQFF.